These 29 T cell receptor beta chains originate from one sample sequenced in a study of cytomegalovirus exposure and HLA in healthy donors. Both 60 Vbeta primers and 13 Jbeta primers went into the PCR. Repertoires were generated with immunoSEQ multiplex PCR, while TCRdb's copy carries only in-frame clones and drops some. This table lists 55,000 to 70,000 clones. The sample comprised PBMCs. Source of these receptors: a female donor in good health and CMV-seropositive.

The V call is TRBV5-1, the J call TRBJ1-4, with 10 bases fitting TRBD1. In germline, CDR1 is SGHRS, CDR2 YFSETQ. J gave up 8 bases and V 1 base, and 8 bases lay outside the gene matches. The CDR3 is 16 amino acids. CDR3 nucleotides: TGCGCCAGCAGCTTGACAGGACAGGGGGAATGGGAAAAACTGTTTTTT. It yields the protein CASSLTGQGEWEKLFF. Supplemented by reference TRBV5-1 and TRBJ1-4, the full variable domain reads KAGVTQTPRYLIKTRGQQVTLSCSPISGHRSVSWYQQTPGQGLQFLFEYFSETQRNKGNFPGRFSGRQFSNSRSEMNVSTLELGDSALYLCASSLTGQGEWEKLFFGSGTQLSVL.

The V gene is TRBV4-1, the J gene TRBJ1-3, with 7 positions matching TRBD1. Germline lookup yields CDR1 MGHRA and CDR2 YSYEKL. The CDR3 is 17 residues long. V lost 2 bases to trimming and J lost 4 bases; unmatched junction nucleotides: 11. The DNA for the CDR3 is TGCGCCAGCAGCCAACTACCCAGGGGGGAGGTAGGAAACACCATATATTTT. Its protein product is CASSQLPRGEVGNTIYF.

The chain combines TRBV30 with TRBJ1-2, with 8 bases aligning to TRBD1. The CDR3 runs to 14 residues. V lost 2 bases to trimming and J lost 7 bases; unmatched junction nucleotides: 9. Germline V lookup: CDR1 GTSNPN, CDR2 SVGIG (reference sequence). CDR3 nucleotide sequence: TGTGCCTGGAGTTCTACAGGGGGTTTAGGTGGCTACACCTTC. Translation: CAWSSTGGLGGYTF.

The chain has TRBV13 and TRBJ1-3; TRBD1 agrees at 8 bases. J gave up 0 bases and V 0 bases, and 1 base lay outside the gene matches. The CDR3 contains 16 residues. Germline values: CDR1 PRHDT, CDR2 FYEKMQ (reference sequence). This CDR3 is CASSLGTGVSGNTIYF. CDR3 in DNA: TGTGCCAGCAGCTTAGGGACAGGGGTCTCTGGAAACACCATATATTTT.

The chain employs TRBV19 and TRBJ1-6, with 7 positions matching TRBD1. The CDR3 has 15 residues. V lost 3 bases, J lost 6 bases, and 5 bases stayed unmatched. Germline CDR1 and CDR2: LNHDA and SQIVND (reference sequence). For the CDR3, the DNA is TGTGCCAGTAGTATCTCGGACAGGATTAATTCACCCCTCCACTTT. Translating gives CASSISDRINSPLHF.

The rearrangement joins TRBV29-1 to TRBJ1-4; 10 nucleotides line up with TRBD1. V was clipped by 3 bases and J by 8 bases; unmatched bases: 6. CDR3 length: 14 residues. Per germline, CDR1 SQVTM and CDR2 ANQGSEA. The CDR3 coding sequence is TGCAGCGTTGACCTAGGACAGGGGGGCGAAAAACTGTTTTTT. It is translated as CSVDLGQGGEKLFF.

This sequence joins TRBV7-3 and TRBJ1-1; TRBD1 might be the D (5 bases). Germline V gene data show CDR1 as SGHTA and CDR2 as FQGTGA. With 5 bases removed from V and 1 base from J, the gap between germline ends came to 5 bases. The CDR3 runs to 12 residues. CDR3 sequence: CASSQGNTEAFF. CDR3 sequence (DNA): TGTGCCAGCAGCCAGGGGAACACTGAAGCTTTCTTT.

The V call is TRBV5-1, the J call TRBJ2-7; possibly TRBD1 for D (6 bases). The CDR3 contains 15 residues. V lost 0 bases and J lost 3, with 13 bases in between. Germline assignment: CDR1 SGHRS and CDR2 YFSETQ. CDR3 nucleotides: TGCGCCAGCAGCTTGGGTGACCAGACAGGCTACGAGCAGTACTTC. Protein sequence: CASSLGDQTGYEQYF.

CDR3 DNA sequence: TGTGCCAGCAAAAGGACAGGGAGCGCCTACGAGCAGTACTTC. This encodes CASKRTGSAYEQYF. The chain employs TRBV28 and TRBJ2-7; TRBD1 aligns across 8 bases. The CDR3 is made up of 14 amino acids. V was clipped by 7 bases and J by 2 bases; unmatched bases: 7. Germline assignment: CDR1 MDHEN and CDR2 SYDVKM. The whole variable domain, remainder taken from reference TRBV28 and TRBJ2-7, is DVKVTQSSRYLVKRTGEKVFLECVQDMDHENMFWYRQDPGLGLRLIYFSYDVKMKEKGDIPEGYSVSREKKERFSLILESASTNQTSMYLCASKRTGSAYEQYFGPGTRLTVT.

V gene TRBV18 combines with J gene TRBJ2-2; D may be TRBD1 (5 bases). The germline CDR1 and CDR2 sequences are KGHSH and LQKENI. V was clipped by 0 bases and J by 0 bases, with 11 bases between them. The CDR3 loop spans 17 amino acids. The CDR3: CASSPPDSRPNTGELFF. The CDR3 coding sequence is TGTGCCAGCTCACCACCCGACAGTCGTCCGAACACCGGGGAGCTGTTTTTT.

The chain links TRBV5-1 to TRBJ1-1; D is unresolved. The CDR3 is made up of 14 amino acids. The V gene's germline CDR1 is SGHRS and CDR2 YFSETQ. The ends were cut back, 1 base at V and 3 bases at J, with 10 bases in the middle. Here the CDR3 DNA reads TGCGCCAGCAGCTTGCGGGGTGTCGACACTGAAGCTTTCTTT. It translates to CASSLRGVDTEAFF.

The CDR3 reads CASSLGRGSNQPQHF. In DNA form, the CDR3 reads TGCGCCAGCAGCCTGGGGAGGGGAAGCAATCAGCCCCAGCATTTT. The V call is TRBV4-1, the J call TRBJ1-5; a weak D match, TRBD1 (5 bases). CDR3 length equals 15 residues. Looked up from germline, CDR1 is MGHRA and CDR2 is YSYEKL. Trimming removed 4 bases from V and 1 base from J, with 11 bases in between.

This chain links TRBV28 with TRBJ1-4; D perhaps matches TRBD1 (5 bases). The germline V gene encodes CDR1 MDHEN and CDR2 SYDVKM. The V end lost 6 bases, the J end lost 0 bases, and 11 bases lay between the germline ends. CDR3 length: 15 residues. The CDR3 here is CASRGGFATNEKLFF. For the CDR3, the DNA is TGTGCCAGCAGGGGGGGATTTGCAACTAATGAAAAACTGTTTTTT.

The J gene is TRBJ1-1, the V gene TRBV18, with a weak D call TRBD1 (5 bases). CDR3 length: 14 residues. The germline CDR1 and CDR2 sequences are KGHSH and LQKENI. V was pared by 6 bases and J by 3 bases, with 14 bases between. DNA for the CDR3: TGTGCCAGCTCGCCAGTCACAGGTTACACTGAAGCTTTCTTT. Protein product: CASSPVTGYTEAFF.

The genes are TRBV5-1 and TRBJ1-1, with D perhaps matching TRBD1 (6 bases). Trimming took 0 bases from V and 7 from J, leaving 10 bases between them. The germline CDR1 and CDR2 sequences are SGHRS and YFSETQ. The length of the CDR3 is 13 residues. The DNA for the CDR3 is TGCGCCAGCAGCTTGGACAGGGAGGGTGAAGCTTTCTTT. Encoded protein: CASSLDREGEAFF.

The V and J genes are TRBV14 and TRBJ1-1; D gene unclear. The CDR3 sequence is 16 residues long. Trimming stripped 0 bases from V and 1 base from J, with 12 bases between. Per the germline V gene, CDR1 is SGHDN and CDR2 is FVKESK. The CDR3 is CASSQDYLRRNTEAFF. CDR3 DNA: TGTGCCAGCAGCCAAGATTATTTAAGGAGGAACACTGAAGCTTTCTTT. Drawing the rest from reference TRBV14 and TRBJ1-1, the complete variable domain is EAGVTQFPSHSVIEKGQTVTLRCDPISGHDNLYWYRRVMGKEIKFLLHFVKESKQDESGMPNNRFLAERTGGTYSTLKVQPAELEDSGVYFCASSQDYLRRNTEAFFGQGTRLTVV.

The chain employs TRBV19 and TRBJ1-1; weak D call: TRBD1 (6 bases). The CDR3 loop spans 15 amino acids. V dropped 3 bases and J dropped 5 bases, with 16 bases sitting between them. CDR1 LNHDA and CDR2 SQIVND come from the germline V gene (reference sequence). This CDR3 is CASSILSGVGTEAFF. The CDR3 bases are TGTGCCAGTAGTATCCTCTCAGGGGTTGGAACTGAAGCTTTCTTT. Variable domain in full (rest from reference TRBV19 and TRBJ1-1): DGGITQSPKYLFRKEGQNVTLSCEQNLNHDAMYWYRQDPGQGLRLIYYSQIVNDFQKGDIAEGYSVSREKKESFPLTVTSAQKNPTAFYLCASSILSGVGTEAFFGQGTRLTVV.

The chain joins TRBV5-6 to TRBJ2-7; D is unresolved. Deletions cut 4 bases from V and 2 bases from J, with 4 bases between. CDR1 SGHDT and CDR2 YYEEEE come from the germline V gene. This CDR3 is 11 amino acids long. The CDR3 bases are TGTGCCAGCAGCAACACCTACGAGCAGTACTTC. Translated, it gives CASSNTYEQYF. The whole variable domain, filled in from reference TRBV5-6 and TRBJ2-7, reads DAGVTQSPTHLIKTRGQQVTLRCSPKSGHDTVSWYQQALGQGPQFIFQYYEEEERQRGNFPDRFSGHQFPNYSSELNVNALLLGDSALYLCASSNTYEQYFGPGTRLTVT.

V usage is TRBV9 and J usage is TRBJ1-1; perhaps TRBD1 as D (6 bases). The CDR3 is 13 residues long. The germline V gene has CDR1 SGDLS and CDR2 YYNGEE. V was trimmed by 0 bases and J by 6 bases, leaving 9 bases between them. CDR3 loop: CASSVGGGAEAFF. For the CDR3, the DNA is TGTGCCAGCAGCGTAGGAGGGGGGGCTGAAGCTTTCTTT.

The chain recombines TRBV10-3 with TRBJ1-2; 7 bases match TRBD1. With V trimmed by 10 bases and J by 2 bases, 7 bases remained unmatched. Germline V gene sequence: CDR1 ENHRY, CDR2 SYGVKD. CDR3 length: 13 residues. The CDR3 DNA sequence: TGTGCCACCGGGGACAGAACAAACTATGGCTACACCTTC. Protein: CATGDRTNYGYTF.

The V call is TRBV19, the J call TRBJ2-2; no clear D gene. Looked up from germline, CDR1 is LNHDA and CDR2 is SQIVND (reference sequence). The CDR3 is made up of 15 amino acids. Between the trimmed V and J ends, which lost 3 bases and 3 bases, there was a span of 11 bases. In DNA, the CDR3 is TGTGCCAGTAGTATTTCAAAACGGGACACCGGGGAGCTGTTTTTT. Its protein is CASSISKRDTGELFF. Based on the CDR3 plus reference TRBV19 and TRBJ2-2, the full variable domain is DGGITQSPKYLFRKEGQNVTLSCEQNLNHDAMYWYRQDPGQGLRLIYYSQIVNDFQKGDIAEGYSVSREKKESFPLTVTSAQKNPTAFYLCASSISKRDTGELFFGEGSRLTVL.

V is TRBV28 and J is TRBJ2-2; TRBD1 aligns across 7 bases. V was clipped by 5 bases and J by 4 bases; unmatched bases: 16. The CDR3 has 18 residues. CDR1 and CDR2 (germline): MDHEN, SYDVKM. The CDR3 region has the DNA TGTGCCAGCAGTACAAACTACCGGGACAGAGCTAGCACCGGGGAGCTGTTTTTT. Translating it yields CASSTNYRDRASTGELFF.

V is TRBV4-1 and J is TRBJ1-1; weak D call: TRBD1 (5 bases). V was trimmed by 0 bases and J by 8 bases, leaving 16 bases between them. Germline V gene lookup returns CDR1 MGHRA and CDR2 YSYEKL. The CDR3 covers 15 residues. The CDR3 sequence: CASSQDPGGGNEAFF. CDR3 sequence (DNA): TGCGCCAGCAGCCAAGATCCCGGGGGAGGGAACGAAGCTTTCTTT.

This chain connects TRBV29-1 to TRBJ2-3; 10 nucleotides align to TRBD2. CDR3 length: 15 amino acids. J lost 3 bases, V lost 2 bases, and 5 bases had no gene match. CDR1 and CDR2 from the germline V gene are SQVTM and ANQGSEA. CDR3: CSVELAGDQTDTQYF. The CDR3 nucleotides are TGCAGCGTTGAACTAGCGGGGGACCAAACAGATACGCAGTATTTT.

The chain employs TRBV25-1 and TRBJ1-2; D possibly corresponds to TRBD1 (6 bases). The CDR3 loop spans 11 amino acids. Trimming pared 8 bases from V and 2 bases from J, leaving 6 bases between. Germline V lookup: CDR1 MGHDK, CDR2 SYGVNS. The DNA for the CDR3 is TGTGCCAGCGGACAGAACTATGGCTACACCTTC. This sequence encodes CASGQNYGYTF.

The chain couples TRBV6-5 to TRBJ1-2, with 7 bases that match TRBD1. In germline, CDR1 is MNHEY, CDR2 SVGAGI. Germline trimming cut 5 bases from V and 4 bases from J; bases unmatched to any gene: 7. This CDR3 region has 14 residues. The CDR3 sequence: CASSQGGRFYGYTF. CDR3 DNA: TGTGCCAGCAGTCAGGGGGGACGGTTCTATGGCTACACCTTC.

The gene calls are TRBV28 and TRBJ2-7, with TRBD2 as a possible D gene (5 bases). Trimming removed 8 bases at V and 0 bases at J, with 11 bases between. The germline CDR1 and CDR2 sequences are MDHEN and SYDVKM. This CDR3 contains 13 residues. The CDR3 DNA reads as TGTGCCAGCCATTCGGGAACCTCCTACGAGCAGTACTTC. Protein sequence: CASHSGTSYEQYF. Filled out from reference TRBV28 and TRBJ2-7, the complete variable domain reads DVKVTQSSRYLVKRTGEKVFLECVQDMDHENMFWYRQDPGLGLRLIYFSYDVKMKEKGDIPEGYSVSREKKERFSLILESASTNQTSMYLCASHSGTSYEQYFGPGTRLTVT.

The rearrangement links TRBV5-1 to TRBJ1-3; no reliable D call. Germline CDR1 SGHRS, CDR2 YFSETQ. V dropped 2 bases and J dropped 8 bases, with 5 bases sitting between them. This CDR3 is 11 amino acids long. CDR3 residues: CASSFRDTIYF. The CDR3 DNA sequence: TGCGCCAGCAGCTTTCGGGACACCATATATTTT.

V is TRBV19 and J is TRBJ1-1, with D possibly TRBD1 on 6 matching bases. This CDR3 is 11 amino acids long. Trimming removed 7 bases at V and 3 bases at J, with 6 bases between. Germline-derived CDR1 and CDR2 are LNHDA and SQIVND (reference sequence). CDR3 nucleotides: TGTGCCAGTACAGGGGACACTGAAGCTTTCTTT. Amino acids: CASTGDTEAFF. Variable domain in full (rest from reference TRBV19 and TRBJ1-1): DGGITQSPKYLFRKEGQNVTLSCEQNLNHDAMYWYRQDPGQGLRLIYYSQIVNDFQKGDIAEGYSVSREKKESFPLTVTSAQKNPTAFYLCASTGDTEAFFGQGTRLTVV.